This T cell receptor beta chain was recovered during a study of blood T cell repertoires in COVID-19. Study-level information: Whether acute or convalescent, the COVID-19 samples came from the United States, Italy and Spain. In each case, the material was cDNA or gDNA derived from T cells, B-cell-depleted T cells, or PBMCs.

Source study methods: From reference gene primer amplification, estimates of nucleated cell counts were derived. This table comes from immunoSEQ multiplex PCR, and its TCRdb copy is limited to in-frame clones, with some not included. V and J calls plus clone size are reproduced from that table; the DNA served to infer D and trimming. The data hold tens of thousands of clones, with 83% observed a single time. The sample holds a few counts of this clone. This clonotype was sampled from a woman over 75 with acute or convalescent COVID-19. Sequencing was done on a sample of peripheral blood.

The CDR3 DNA follows: TGTGCCAGCAGCGCCAGCGCTGGAAACACCATATATTTT. Protein: CASSASAGNTIYF. The rearrangement uses TRBV2 and TRBJ1-3; D is ambiguous. V was trimmed by 6 bases and J by 2 bases, leaving 8 bases between them. This CDR3 contains 13 residues. From germline, CDR1 is SNHLY and CDR2 FYNNEI. Drawing the rest from reference TRBV2 and TRBJ1-3, the complete variable domain is EPEVTQTPSHQVTQMGQEVILRCVPISNHLYFYWYRQILGQKVEFLVSFYNNEISEKSEIFDDQFSVERPDGSNFTLKIRSTKLEDSAMYFCASSASAGNTIYFGEGSWLTVV.